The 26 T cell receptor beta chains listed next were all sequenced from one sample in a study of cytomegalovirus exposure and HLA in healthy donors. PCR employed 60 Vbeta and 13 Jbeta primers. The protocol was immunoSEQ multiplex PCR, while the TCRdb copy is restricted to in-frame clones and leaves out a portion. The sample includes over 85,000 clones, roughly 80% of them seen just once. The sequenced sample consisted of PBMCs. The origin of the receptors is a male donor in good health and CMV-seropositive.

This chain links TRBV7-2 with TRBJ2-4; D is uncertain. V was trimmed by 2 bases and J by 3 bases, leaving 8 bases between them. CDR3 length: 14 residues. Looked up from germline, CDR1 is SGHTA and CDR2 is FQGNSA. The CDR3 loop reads CASSLLNSKNIQYF. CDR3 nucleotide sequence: TGTGCCAGCAGCTTATTGAACAGCAAAAACATTCAGTACTTC.

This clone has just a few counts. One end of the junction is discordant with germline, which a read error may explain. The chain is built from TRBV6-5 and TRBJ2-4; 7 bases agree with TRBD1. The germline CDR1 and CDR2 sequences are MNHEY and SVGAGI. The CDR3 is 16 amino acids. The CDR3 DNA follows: TGTGCCAGCAGTTCCTTGGGACAGCTAGCCAAAAACAGTCAGTACTTC. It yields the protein CASSSLGQLAKNSQYF.

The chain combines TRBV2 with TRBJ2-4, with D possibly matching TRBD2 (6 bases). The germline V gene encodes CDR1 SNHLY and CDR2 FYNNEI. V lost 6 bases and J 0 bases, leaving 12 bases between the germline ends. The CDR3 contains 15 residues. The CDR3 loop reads CASRGPGVAKNIQYF. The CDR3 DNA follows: TGTGCCAGCAGGGGTCCGGGAGTAGCCAAAAACATTCAGTACTTC.

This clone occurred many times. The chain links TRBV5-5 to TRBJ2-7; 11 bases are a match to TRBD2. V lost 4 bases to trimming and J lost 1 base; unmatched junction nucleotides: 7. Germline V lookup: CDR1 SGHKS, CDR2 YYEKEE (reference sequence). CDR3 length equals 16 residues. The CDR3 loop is CASSDLLAGASYEQYF. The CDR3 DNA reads TGTGCCAGCAGCGACCTACTAGCGGGAGCATCCTACGAGCAGTACTTC.

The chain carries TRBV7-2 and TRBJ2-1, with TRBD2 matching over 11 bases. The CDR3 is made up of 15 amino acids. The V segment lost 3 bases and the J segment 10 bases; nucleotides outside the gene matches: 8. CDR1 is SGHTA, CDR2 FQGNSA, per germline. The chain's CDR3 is CASSFTSGSSGEQFF. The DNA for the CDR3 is TGTGCCAGCAGCTTTACTAGCGGGAGCAGTGGGGAGCAGTTCTTC.

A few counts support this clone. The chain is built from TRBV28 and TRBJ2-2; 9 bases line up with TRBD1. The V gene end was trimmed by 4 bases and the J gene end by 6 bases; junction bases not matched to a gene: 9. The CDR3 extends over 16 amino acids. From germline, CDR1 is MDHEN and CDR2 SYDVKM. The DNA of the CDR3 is TGTGCCAGCAGTTCCCCCGGACAGGGGAAGGCCGGGGAGCTGTTTTTT. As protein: CASSSPGQGKAGELFF.

The CDR3 nucleotides read TGTGCCAGCAGCCCAGTAGACTACCCTAGCACAGATACGCAGTATTTT. Protein: CASSPVDYPSTDTQYF. This chain connects TRBV7-2 to TRBJ2-3; a weak D match, TRBD2 (5 bases). V was shortened by 5 bases and J by 0 bases, with 15 bases between the two germline ends. The CDR3 has 16 residues. Germline V lookup: CDR1 SGHTA, CDR2 FQGNSA. Combining the CDR3 with reference TRBV7-2 and TRBJ2-3 gives the whole variable domain GAGVSQSPSNKVTEKGKDVELRCDPISGHTALYWYRQSLGQGLEFLIYFQGNSAPDKSGLPSDRFSAERTGGSVSTLTIQRTQQEDSAVYLCASSPVDYPSTDTQYFGPGTRLTVL.

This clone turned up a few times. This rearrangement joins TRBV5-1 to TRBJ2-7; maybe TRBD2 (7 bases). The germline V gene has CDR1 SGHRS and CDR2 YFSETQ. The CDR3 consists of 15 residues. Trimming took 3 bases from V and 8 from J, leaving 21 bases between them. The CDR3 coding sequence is TGCGCCAGCAGCTGGGGGGGAGAGGCGGGGACAAAGCAGTACTTC. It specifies CASSWGGEAGTKQYF.

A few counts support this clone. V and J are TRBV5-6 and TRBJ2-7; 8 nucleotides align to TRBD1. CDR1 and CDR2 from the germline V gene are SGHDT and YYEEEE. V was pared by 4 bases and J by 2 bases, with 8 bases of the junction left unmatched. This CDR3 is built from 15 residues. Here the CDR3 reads CASSPRTGHPYEQYF. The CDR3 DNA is TGTGCCAGCAGCCCAAGGACAGGGCATCCCTACGAGCAGTACTTC.

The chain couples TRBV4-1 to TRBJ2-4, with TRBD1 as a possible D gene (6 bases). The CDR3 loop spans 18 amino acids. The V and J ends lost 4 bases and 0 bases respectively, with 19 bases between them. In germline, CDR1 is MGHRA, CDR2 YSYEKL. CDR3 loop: CASSPASDSLLAKNIQYF. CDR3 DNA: TGCGCCAGCAGCCCCGCCTCGGACAGCTTGCTAGCCAAAAACATTCAGTACTTC.

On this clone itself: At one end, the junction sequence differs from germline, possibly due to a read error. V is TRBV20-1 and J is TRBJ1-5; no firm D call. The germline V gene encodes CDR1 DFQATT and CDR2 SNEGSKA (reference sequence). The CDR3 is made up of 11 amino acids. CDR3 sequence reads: CSATSSQPQHF. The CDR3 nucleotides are TGCAGTGCAACTAGCAGTCAGCCCCAGCATTTT.

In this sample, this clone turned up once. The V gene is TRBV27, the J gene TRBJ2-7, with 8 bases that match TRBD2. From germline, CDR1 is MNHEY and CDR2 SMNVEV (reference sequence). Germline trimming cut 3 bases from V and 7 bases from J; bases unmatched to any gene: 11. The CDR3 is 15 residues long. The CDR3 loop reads CASSFNGAGEREQYF. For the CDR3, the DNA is TGTGCCAGCAGTTTCAACGGAGCGGGAGAGAGGGAGCAGTACTTC.

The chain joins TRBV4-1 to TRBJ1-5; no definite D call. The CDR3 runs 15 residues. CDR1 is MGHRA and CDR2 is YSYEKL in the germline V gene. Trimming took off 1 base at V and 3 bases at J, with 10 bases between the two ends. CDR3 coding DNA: TGCGCCAGCAGCCAAGCGGGGATCTCCAATCAGCCCCAGCATTTT. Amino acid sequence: CASSQAGISNQPQHF.

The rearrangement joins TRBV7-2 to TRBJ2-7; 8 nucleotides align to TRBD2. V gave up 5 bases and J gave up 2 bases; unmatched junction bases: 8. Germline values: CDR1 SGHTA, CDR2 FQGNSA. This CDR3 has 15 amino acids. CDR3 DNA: TGTGCCAGCAGCGCGACTAGCGCCCCACCCTACGAGCAGTACTTC. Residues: CASSATSAPPYEQYF.

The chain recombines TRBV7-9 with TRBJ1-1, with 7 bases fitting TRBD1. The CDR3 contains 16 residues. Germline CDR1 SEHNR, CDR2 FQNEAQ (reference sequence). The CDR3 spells CSGSFSQGVGGTEAFF. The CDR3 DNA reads TGTTCCGGCAGCTTTTCCCAGGGGGTAGGGGGAACTGAAGCTTTCTTT.

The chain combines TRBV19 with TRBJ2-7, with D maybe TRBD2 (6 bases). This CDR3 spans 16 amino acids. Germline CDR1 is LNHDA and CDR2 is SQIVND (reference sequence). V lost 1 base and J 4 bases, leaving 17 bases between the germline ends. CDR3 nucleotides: TGTGCCAGTAGTATAGCGGGACGCCTTCGGGGGTACGAGCAGTACTTC. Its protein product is CASSIAGRLRGYEQYF.

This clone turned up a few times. The CDR3 protein is CASSSPSGRSDTQYF. The CDR3 bases are TGTGCCAGCAGTTCCCCTAGCGGGAGGTCAGATACGCAGTATTTT. The genes are TRBV28 and TRBJ2-3; TRBD2 agrees at 11 bases. Unmatched junction bases numbered 4, after V lost 4 bases and J lost 4 bases. CDR1 and CDR2 from the germline V gene are MDHEN and SYDVKM. The CDR3 covers 15 residues.

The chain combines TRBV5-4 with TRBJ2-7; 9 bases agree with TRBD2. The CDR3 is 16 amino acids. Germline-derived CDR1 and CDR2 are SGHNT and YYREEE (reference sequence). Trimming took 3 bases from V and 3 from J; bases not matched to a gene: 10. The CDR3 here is CASSYEPGLAVYEQYF. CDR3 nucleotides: TGTGCCAGCAGCTATGAACCGGGACTAGCTGTCTACGAGCAGTACTTC.

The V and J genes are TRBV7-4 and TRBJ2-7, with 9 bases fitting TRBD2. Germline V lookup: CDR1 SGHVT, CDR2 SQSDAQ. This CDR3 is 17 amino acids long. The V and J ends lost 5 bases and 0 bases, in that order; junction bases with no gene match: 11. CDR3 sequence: CASSTSGFTGSSYEQYF. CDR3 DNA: TGTGCCAGCAGCACTAGCGGGTTCACCGGGAGCTCCTACGAGCAGTACTTC.

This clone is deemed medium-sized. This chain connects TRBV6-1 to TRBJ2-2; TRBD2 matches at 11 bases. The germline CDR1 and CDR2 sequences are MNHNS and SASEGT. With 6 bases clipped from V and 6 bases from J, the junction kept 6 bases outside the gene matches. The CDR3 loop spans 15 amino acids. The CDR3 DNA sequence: TGTGCCAGCAGCCAACTAGCGGGGGAGGCCGGGGAGCTGTTTTTT. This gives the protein CASSQLAGEAGELFF.

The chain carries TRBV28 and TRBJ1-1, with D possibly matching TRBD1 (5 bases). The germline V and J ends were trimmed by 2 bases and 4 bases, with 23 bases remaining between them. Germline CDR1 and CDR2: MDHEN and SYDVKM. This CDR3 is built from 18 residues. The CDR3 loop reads CASSLIAGGRRRGTEAFF. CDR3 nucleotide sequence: TGTGCCAGCAGTTTAATTGCGGGCGGGAGAAGAAGGGGCACTGAAGCTTTCTTT.

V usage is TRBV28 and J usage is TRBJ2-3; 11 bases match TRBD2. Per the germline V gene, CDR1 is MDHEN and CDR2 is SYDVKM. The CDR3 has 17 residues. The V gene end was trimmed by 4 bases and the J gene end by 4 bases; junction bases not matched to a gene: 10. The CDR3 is CASSSGTSGRWADTQYF. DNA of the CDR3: TGTGCCAGCAGTTCCGGGACTAGCGGCCGATGGGCAGATACGCAGTATTTT.

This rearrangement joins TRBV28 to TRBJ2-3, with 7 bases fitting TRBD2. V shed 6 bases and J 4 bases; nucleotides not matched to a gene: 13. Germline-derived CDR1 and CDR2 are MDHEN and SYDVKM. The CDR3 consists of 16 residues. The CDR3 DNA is TGTGCCAGCAGGCCCAGCGTGAGGGGAGGGGCAGATACGCAGTATTTT. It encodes CASRPSVRGGADTQYF.

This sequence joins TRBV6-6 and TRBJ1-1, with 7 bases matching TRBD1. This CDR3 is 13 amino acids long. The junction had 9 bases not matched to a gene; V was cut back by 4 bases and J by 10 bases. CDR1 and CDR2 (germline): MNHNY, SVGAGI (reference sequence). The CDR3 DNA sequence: TGTGCCAGCAGTTTACAGGGGTTTTTTGGAGCTTTCTTT. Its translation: CASSLQGFFGAFF.

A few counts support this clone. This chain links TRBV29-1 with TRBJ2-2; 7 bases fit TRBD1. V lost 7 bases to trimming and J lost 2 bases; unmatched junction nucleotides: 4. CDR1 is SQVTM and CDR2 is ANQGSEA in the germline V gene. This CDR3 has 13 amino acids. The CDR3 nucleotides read TGCAGCGCCGGGACAGATAACACCGGGGAGCTGTTTTTT. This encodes CSAGTDNTGELFF.

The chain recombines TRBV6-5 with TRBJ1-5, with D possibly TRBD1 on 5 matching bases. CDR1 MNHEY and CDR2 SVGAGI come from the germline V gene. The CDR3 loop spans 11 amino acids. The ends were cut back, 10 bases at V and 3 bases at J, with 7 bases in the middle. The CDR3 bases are TGTGCCACAGGGTCCAATCAGCCCCAGCATTTT. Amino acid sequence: CATGSNQPQHF.